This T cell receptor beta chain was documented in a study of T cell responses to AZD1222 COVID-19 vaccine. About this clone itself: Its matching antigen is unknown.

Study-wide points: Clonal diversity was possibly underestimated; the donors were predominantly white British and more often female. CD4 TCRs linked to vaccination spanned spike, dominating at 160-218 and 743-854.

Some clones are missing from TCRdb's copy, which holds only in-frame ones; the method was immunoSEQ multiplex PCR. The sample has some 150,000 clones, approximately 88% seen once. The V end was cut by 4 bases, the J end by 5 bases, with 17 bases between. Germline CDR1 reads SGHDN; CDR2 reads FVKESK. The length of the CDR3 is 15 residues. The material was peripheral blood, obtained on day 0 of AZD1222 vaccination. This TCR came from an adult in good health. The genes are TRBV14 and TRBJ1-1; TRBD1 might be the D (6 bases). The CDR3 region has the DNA TGTGCCAGCAGCCGAGACCCACAGGGAAAGACTGAAGCTTTCTTT. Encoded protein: CASSRDPQGKTEAFF. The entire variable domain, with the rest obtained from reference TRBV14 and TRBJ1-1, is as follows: EAGVTQFPSHSVIEKGQTVTLRCDPISGHDNLYWYRRVMGKEIKFLLHFVKESKQDESGMPNNRFLAERTGGTYSTLKVQPAELEDSGVYFCASSRDPQGKTEAFFGQGTRLTVV.